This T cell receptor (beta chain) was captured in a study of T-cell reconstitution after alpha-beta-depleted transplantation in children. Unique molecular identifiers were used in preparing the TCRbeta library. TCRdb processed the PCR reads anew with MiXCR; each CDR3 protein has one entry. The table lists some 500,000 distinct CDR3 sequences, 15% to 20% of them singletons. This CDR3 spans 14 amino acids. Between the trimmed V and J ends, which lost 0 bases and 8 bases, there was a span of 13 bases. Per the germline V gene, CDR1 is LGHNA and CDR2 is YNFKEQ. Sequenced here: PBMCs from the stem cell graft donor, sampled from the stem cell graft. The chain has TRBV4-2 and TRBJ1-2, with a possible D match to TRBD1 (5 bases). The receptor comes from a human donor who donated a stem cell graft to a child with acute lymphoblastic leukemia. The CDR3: CASSQEGSGVGYTF. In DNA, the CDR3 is TGTGCCAGCAGCCAAGAAGGGTCGGGGGTCGGCTACACCTTC.